This T cell receptor (beta chain) was identified during a study of shared clonotypes between healthy human individuals. General observations from the study: Some naive CD4 clonotypes, roughly 4.8%, turned up in common across a few donors.

V dropped 2 bases and J dropped 7; count of bases not matched to a gene: 5. CDR1 and CDR2 (germline): SGHRS, YFSETQ. The CDR3 extends over 13 amino acids. Donors were Caucasian adults residing in Nashville, Tennessee, USA. The authors divided CD4+ cells into CD45RA+ naive and CD45RA-negative memory subsets. Comments on this clone: The target antigen is unknown.

This table comes from immunoSEQ multiplex PCR, and its TCRdb copy is limited to in-frame clones, with some not included. The table lists some 200,000 clones, roughly 93% of them singletons. The TCR comes from a young woman in good health. Sequencing input: naive CD4+ T cells sorted from blood. Regarding subset: CD45RA+ positively selected. The V call is TRBV5-1, the J call TRBJ1-1, with 7 nucleotides matching TRBD1. CDR3 DNA sequence: TGCGCCAGCAGCTTCACAGGGGAGGGTGAAGCTTTCTTT. This codes for CASSFTGEGEAFF.